A selection of T cell receptor beta chains follows, all from one sample in a study of beta chain features in type 1 diabetes. Clones were read by immunoSEQ multiplex PCR, and TCRdb kept only the in-frame ones, dropping some. Of 900,000 or so clones listed, 15% to 20% are singletons. Sequencing used naive CD4+ T cells from blood. The source is a woman aged 18-29 years in good health. CDR3s include the opening cysteine and the closing phenylalanine or tryptophan. D genes are given only for firm matches. Expanded clones get a size class; other rows say once, few or many, or leave the size out.

j_call,d_call,cdr3_length,v_call,clone_size,cdr3_aa,cdr3_nt
TRBJ1-5,TRBD1,14,TRBV6-5,few,CASRRDSNNQPQHF,TGTGCCAGCAGAAGGGACAGCAACAATCAGCCCCAGCATTTT
TRBJ2-5,.,13,TRBV5-6,.,CASSLTSWETQYF,TGTGCCAGCAGCTTGACTAGCTGGGAGACCCAGTACTTC
TRBJ1-2,.,15,TRBV5-6,.,CASNMRNSLLYGYTF,TGTGCCAGCAACATGCGAAACAGCCTTCTCTATGGCTACACCTTC
TRBJ2-3,.,14,TRBV7-3,few,CASSDRRGSDTQYF,TGTGCCAGCAGCGATCGCAGGGGCTCAGATACGCAGTATTTT
TRBJ2-2,.,13,TRBV12-5,few,CASATPGAGELFF,TGTGCTAGTGCTACCCCGGGCGCCGGGGAGCTGTTTTTT
TRBJ1-4,.,14,TRBV6-5,.,CASSESHLVEKLFF,TGTGCCAGCAGTGAAAGTCACCTCGTTGAAAAACTGTTTTTT
TRBJ2-7,.,15,TRBV2,.,CASSTGTTRGTEQYF,TGTGCCAGCAGCACAGGGACTACGCGGGGTACGGAGCAGTACTTC
TRBJ2-5,TRBD2,17,TRBV11-2,few,CASSLRLAGGSQETQYF,TGTGCCAGCAGCTTAAGGCTAGCGGGAGGGAGCCAAGAGACCCAGTACTTC
TRBJ2-1,TRBD1,15,TRBV7-9,.,CASSTGTGLKDEQFF,TGTGCCAGCAGCACCGGGACAGGGTTAAAGGATGAGCAGTTCTTC
TRBJ2-3,.,14,TRBV2,few,CASSPGLRKDTQYF,TGTGCCAGCAGTCCGGGACTGAGAAAAGATACGCAGTATTTT
TRBJ2-3,TRBD2,15,TRBV4-1,few,CASSYVAGDTDTQYF,TGCGCCAGCAGCTACGTAGCGGGTGACACAGATACGCAGTATTTT
TRBJ2-2,TRBD2,16,TRBV7-2,.,CASSLEAGTSPGELFF,TGTGCCAGCAGCTTAGAAGCTGGGACTAGCCCCGGGGAGCTGTTTTTT
TRBJ2-1,TRBD2,17,TRBV4-3,.,CASSQDFASGTYNEQFF,TGCGCCAGCAGCCAAGATTTCGCTAGCGGCACCTACAATGAGCAGTTCTTC
TRBJ2-6,.,16,TRBV7-3,.,CASSQGPGAGANVLTF,TGTGCCAGCAGTCAGGGGCCGGGGGCCGGGGCCAACGTCCTGACTTTC
TRBJ2-3,.,13,TRBV7-2,.,CASSHRFPDTQYF,TGTGCCAGCAGCCATCGGTTTCCAGATACGCAGTATTTT
TRBJ1-2,.,11,TRBV28,.,CASRANYGYTF,TGTGCCAGCAGGGCCAACTATGGCTACACCTTC
TRBJ2-1,.,13,TRBV5-1,few,CASSPGPYNEQFF,TGCGCCAGCAGCCCCGGACCCTACAATGAGCAGTTCTTC
TRBJ2-1,.,14,TRBV7-3,.,CASSYSYSYNEQFF,TGTGCCAGCAGTTATTCCTACTCCTACAATGAGCAGTTCTTC
TRBJ2-6,.,14,TRBV9,few,CASSLGTGANVLTF,TGTGCCAGCAGCCTCGGGACTGGGGCCAACGTCCTGACTTTC
TRBJ2-2,TRBD1,14,TRBV23-1,many,CASRGQGRTGELFF,TGCGCCAGCAGGGGACAGGGGCGGACCGGGGAGCTGTTTTTT
TRBJ2-1,.,17,TRBV7-8,.,CASSSSLRGQRFNEQFF,TGTGCCAGCAGCTCCAGCCTGAGGGGTCAACGGTTTAATGAGCAGTTCTTC
TRBJ2-1,TRBD1,14,TRBV5-4,.,CASSLRTGNNEQFF,TGTGCCAGCAGCTTAAGGACAGGGAACAATGAGCAGTTCTTC
TRBJ2-3,.,16,TRBV7-8,few,CASSLPDWLSTDTQYF,TGTGCCAGCAGCTTACCGGACTGGCTTAGCACAGATACGCAGTATTTT
TRBJ1-1,.,13,TRBV10-3,.,CASRPGVNTEAFF,TGTGCCAGCCGACCGGGAGTAAACACTGAAGCTTTCTTT
TRBJ2-1,TRBD2,16,TRBV5-4,.,CASSLGSGNSYNEQFF,TGTGCCAGCAGCTTGGGGAGCGGGAACTCCTACAATGAGCAGTTCTTC
TRBJ2-2,TRBD1,13,TRBV5-4,many,CASRSDRAGELFF,TGTGCCAGCAGATCCGACAGGGCCGGGGAGCTGTTTTTT
TRBJ2-5,.,15,TRBV19,.,CASSITGGVGETQYF,TGTGCCAGTAGTATAACTGGGGGAGTGGGGGAGACCCAGTACTTC
TRBJ2-7,TRBD2,15,TRBV9,.,CASSVDSGSAYEQYF,TGTGCCAGCAGCGTAGACAGCGGGAGCGCATACGAGCAGTACTTC
TRBJ2-7,.,14,TRBV7-6,few,CASSLGGHTYEQYF,TGTGCCAGCAGCTTAGGGGGACACACCTACGAGCAGTACTTC
TRBJ2-7,.,14,TRBV7-9,few,CASSLMVFAGEQYF,TGTGCCAGCAGCTTAATGGTTTTCGCTGGAGAGCAGTACTTC
TRBJ1-5,.,13,TRBV6-5,few,CASSYYQGRPQHF,TGTGCCAGCAGTTATTACCAGGGTCGGCCCCAGCATTTT
TRBJ2-3,TRBD2,16,TRBV7-9,few,CASSPSVSGSADTQYF,TGTGCCAGCAGCCCCAGCGTTAGCGGGAGCGCAGATACGCAGTATTTT
TRBJ1-2,.,14,TRBV18,.,CASSPLNRESGYTF,TGTGCCAGCTCACCACTGAACAGGGAAAGTGGCTACACCTTC
TRBJ1-5,.,12,TRBV5-4,.,CASSLGSQPQHF,TGTGCCAGCAGCTTGGGGTCTCAGCCCCAGCATTTT
TRBJ2-7,.,15,TRBV4-2,few,CASSREFTVTYEQYF,TGTGCCAGCAGCCGAGAGTTTACAGTCACCTACGAGCAGTACTTC
TRBJ2-7,.,14,TRBV7-2,.,CASSFGQRWDEQYF,TGTGCCAGCAGCTTTGGACAGAGATGGGACGAGCAGTACTTC
TRBJ1-2,.,11,TRBV28,few,CASSTSYGYTF,TGTGCCAGCAGTACTAGCTATGGCTACACCTTC
TRBJ2-3,.,15,TRBV4-2,few,CASSQRRVRTDTQYF,TGTGCCAGCAGCCAACGGCGCGTTCGCACAGATACGCAGTATTTT
TRBJ2-7,TRBD1,14,TRBV29-1,.,CSVERSGQPYEQYF,TGCAGCGTTGAAAGGTCGGGACAGCCCTACGAGCAGTACTTC
TRBJ2-1,.,14,TRBV6-5,few,CASKPGPNYNEQFF,TGTGCCAGCAAACCGGGACCAAACTACAATGAGCAGTTCTTC
TRBJ1-1,.,11,TRBV28,.,CASASDTEAFF,TGTGCCAGCGCGTCGGACACTGAAGCTTTCTTT
TRBJ2-1,.,12,TRBV7-9,few,CASSFWEVSQFF,TGTGCCAGCAGCTTTTGGGAGGTTAGCCAGTTCTTC
TRBJ1-2,.,15,TRBV18,few,CASSPGVMGPYGYTF,TGTGCCAGCTCACCGGGGGTAATGGGGCCGTATGGCTACACCTTC
TRBJ2-3,.,17,TRBV4-3,few,CASSQEGTLSRTDTQYF,TGCGCCAGCAGCCAAGAGGGGACCCTGTCCCGCACAGATACGCAGTATTTT
TRBJ1-1,.,13,TRBV7-9,few,CASKGILNTEAFF,TGTGCCAGCAAGGGGATATTGAACACTGAAGCTTTCTTT
TRBJ2-2,.,16,TRBV7-9,.,CASSLAPELRRGELFF,TGTGCCAGCAGCTTAGCCCCAGAACTTCGGAGGGGGGAGCTGTTTTTT
TRBJ1-2,.,15,TRBV5-4,few,CASSFSGLLDYGYTF,TGTGCCAGCAGCTTCTCAGGGCTTCTCGACTATGGCTACACCTTC
TRBJ1-2,.,13,TRBV6-5,.,CASSYGANYGYTF,TGTGCCAGCAGTTACGGGGCTAACTATGGCTACACCTTC
TRBJ2-4,.,16,TRBV5-1,few,CASSLVAGVTKNIQYF,TGCGCCAGCAGCTTGGTGGCAGGGGTAACCAAAAACATTCAGTACTTC
TRBJ2-1,TRBD1,12,TRBV29-1,.,CSAGTAYNEQFF,TGCAGCGCAGGGACAGCCTACAATGAGCAGTTCTTC
TRBJ2-2,.,16,TRBV5-1,.,CASTQGTPTNTGELFF,TGCGCCAGCACCCAGGGTACCCCGACGAACACCGGGGAGCTGTTTTTT
TRBJ1-1,TRBD1,14,TRBV5-1,.,CASSLEGAQTEAFF,TGCGCCAGCAGCTTGGAGGGGGCTCAGACTGAAGCTTTCTTT
TRBJ1-2,TRBD1,16,TRBV10-3,.,CAINPGQGKGSFGYTF,TGTGCCATCAATCCGGGACAGGGAAAAGGAAGCTTCGGCTACACCTTC
TRBJ2-3,.,13,TRBV7-3,few,CASSFFSTDTQYF,TGTGCCAGCAGCTTTTTTAGCACAGATACGCAGTATTTT
TRBJ2-7,.,14,TRBV5-1,few,CASGTVPSVGEQYF,TGCGCCAGCGGAACAGTTCCAAGCGTGGGCGAGCAGTACTTC
TRBJ2-1,.,15,TRBV18,.,CASSPEGVQVNEQFF,TGTGCCAGCTCACCCGAGGGGGTCCAGGTGAATGAGCAGTTCTTC
TRBJ2-3,.,13,TRBV27,.,CASSLPGTDTQYF,TGTGCCAGCAGTTTACCTGGCACAGATACGCAGTATTTT
TRBJ1-1,.,15,TRBV19,few,CASSIDRLENTEAFF,TGTGCCAGTAGTATAGATCGACTGGAGAACACTGAAGCTTTCTTT
TRBJ1-4,.,13,TRBV11-2,.,CASTQGGVRKLFF,TGTGCCAGCACCCAAGGAGGGGTGCGAAAACTGTTTTTT